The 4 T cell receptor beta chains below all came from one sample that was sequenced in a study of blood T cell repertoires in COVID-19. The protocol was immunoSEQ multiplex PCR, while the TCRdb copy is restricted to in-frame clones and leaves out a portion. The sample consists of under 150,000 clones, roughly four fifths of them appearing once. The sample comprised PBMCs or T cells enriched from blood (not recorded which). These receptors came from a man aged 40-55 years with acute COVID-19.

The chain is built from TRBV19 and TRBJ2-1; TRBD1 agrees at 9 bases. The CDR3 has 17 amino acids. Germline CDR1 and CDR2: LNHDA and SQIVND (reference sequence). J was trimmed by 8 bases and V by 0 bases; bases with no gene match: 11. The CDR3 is CASSIDPPGQGRDEQFF. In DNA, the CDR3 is TGTGCCAGTAGTATAGATCCTCCCGGACAGGGGAGGGATGAGCAGTTCTTC.

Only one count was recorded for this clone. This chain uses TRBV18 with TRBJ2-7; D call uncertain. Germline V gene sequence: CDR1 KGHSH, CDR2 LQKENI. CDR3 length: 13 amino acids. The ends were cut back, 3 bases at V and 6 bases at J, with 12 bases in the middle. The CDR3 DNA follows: TGTGCCAGCTCACCGGCGGCCCTTGCCGAGCAGTACTTC. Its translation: CASSPAALAEQYF.

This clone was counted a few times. For the CDR3, the DNA is TGTGCCAGCAGTTACTCAGGGCTAGCGGGCTACAATGAGCAGTTCTTC. It is translated as CASSYSGLAGYNEQFF. The rearrangement joins TRBV6-5 to TRBJ2-1, with 8 bases that match TRBD2. The CDR3 is 16 residues long. Germline assignment: CDR1 MNHEY and CDR2 SVGAGI. Unmatched junction bases numbered 4, after V lost 0 bases and J lost 3 bases.

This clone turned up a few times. DNA for the CDR3: TGTGCCAGTAGTATCCAGAAGAACACCGGGGAGCTGTTTTTT. Protein: CASSIQKNTGELFF. The V call is TRBV19, the J call TRBJ2-2; D is unclear. The CDR3 contains 14 residues. Germline assignment: CDR1 LNHDA and CDR2 SQIVND (reference sequence). The V and J ends lost 3 bases and 1 base respectively, with 6 bases between them.